The 3 T cell receptor beta chains in this list originate from one sample, sequenced in a study of T cells in Graves' hyperthyroidism and ophthalmopathy. The investigators amplified TCR beta CDR3 regions from RNA transcripts. The HTBI primer set was used in a first-round RT-PCR of the TCR CDR3. TCRdb reprocessed the multiplex PCR reads with MiXCR, giving one entry per CDR3 protein. The data show around 600,000 distinct CDR3 sequences, around 14% seen once. Material for sequencing was blood. The receptor source for this set is a woman under 30 with Graves' ophthalmopathy.

There are many counts of this clonotype. The chain employs TRBV12-3 or TRBV12-4 and TRBJ1-6, with D hard to call. The V end was cut by 0 bases, the J end by 10 bases, with 10 bases between. The CDR3 has 14 residues. The CDR3 region has the DNA TGTGCCAGCAGTTTAGCAGTGGACTACTCACCCCTCCACTTT. Its protein is CASSLAVDYSPLHF.

This clonotype was recorded at least ten times. V and J are TRBV12-5 and TRBJ2-2, with 10 bases fitting TRBD1. Trimming removed 5 bases from V and 7 bases from J; junction bases left unmatched: 4. From germline, CDR1 is LGHNT and CDR2 FRNRAP. The CDR3 spans 14 residues. CDR3 residues: CASGRGTGDGELFF. The CDR3 DNA sequence: TGTGCTAGTGGTCGGGGGACAGGGGACGGGGAGCTGTTTTTT.

Comment on this clonotype: No DNA is shown, since the ends of the CDR3 on it are uncertain; the CDR3 is the one TCRdb lists. The chain employs TRBV7-9 and TRBJ2-3; the DNA was not compared with TRBD2, the D call given in the table. Germline-derived CDR1 and CDR2 are SEHNR and FQNEAQ (reference sequence). From its first to its last residue, the CDR3 has 23 amino acids. CDR3 sequence reads: CASSFYICSAGDGPFISTDTQYF.